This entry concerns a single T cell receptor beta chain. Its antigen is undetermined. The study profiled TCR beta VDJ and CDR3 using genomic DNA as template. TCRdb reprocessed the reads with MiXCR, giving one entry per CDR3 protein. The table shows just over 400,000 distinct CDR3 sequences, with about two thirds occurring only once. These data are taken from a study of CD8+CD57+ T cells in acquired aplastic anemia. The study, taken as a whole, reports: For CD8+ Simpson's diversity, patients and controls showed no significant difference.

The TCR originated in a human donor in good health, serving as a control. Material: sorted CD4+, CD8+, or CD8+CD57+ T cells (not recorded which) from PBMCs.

The CDR3 region is CATSRDYSDENTF. The DNA for the CDR3 is TGTGCCACCAGCAGAGATTATTCGGATGAAAACACCTTC. V is TRBV15 and J is TRBJ1-2, with D uncertain. The length of the CDR3 is 13 residues. Germline assignment: CDR1 LNHNV and CDR2 YYDKDF (reference sequence). V was shortened by 0 bases and J by 12 bases, with 14 bases between the two germline ends.